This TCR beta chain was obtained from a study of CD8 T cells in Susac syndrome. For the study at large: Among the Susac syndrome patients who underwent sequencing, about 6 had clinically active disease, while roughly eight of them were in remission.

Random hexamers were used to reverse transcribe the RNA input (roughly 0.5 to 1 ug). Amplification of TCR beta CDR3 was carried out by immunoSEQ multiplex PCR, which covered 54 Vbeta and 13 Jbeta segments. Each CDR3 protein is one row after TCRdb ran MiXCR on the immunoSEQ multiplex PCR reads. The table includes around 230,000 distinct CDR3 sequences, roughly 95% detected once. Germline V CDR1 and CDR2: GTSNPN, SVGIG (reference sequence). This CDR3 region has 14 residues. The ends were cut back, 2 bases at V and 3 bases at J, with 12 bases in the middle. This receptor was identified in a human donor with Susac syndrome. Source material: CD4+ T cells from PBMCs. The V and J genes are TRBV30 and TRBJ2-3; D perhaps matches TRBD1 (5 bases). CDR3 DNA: TGTGCCTGGAGTTTAGACAGTATGACAGATACGCAGTATTTT. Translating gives CAWSLDSMTDTQYF. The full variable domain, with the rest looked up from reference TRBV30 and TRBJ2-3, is SQTIHQWPATLVQPVGSPLSLECTVEGTSNPNLYWYRQAAGRGLQLLFYSVGIGQISSEVPQNLSASRPQDRQFILSSKKLLLSDSGFYLCAWSLDSMTDTQYFGPGTRLTVL.